Following are 2 T cell receptor beta chains from one sample sequenced in a study of Tregs in tolerant kidney transplant recipients. The protocol was immunoSEQ multiplex PCR, while the TCRdb copy is restricted to in-frame clones and leaves out a portion. Counted here are tens of thousands of clones, 93% occurring once; the ten biggest clones make up 0.35% to 0.55%. This material consisted of CD4+ T cells from blood, taken before the transplant. Receptors originate from a human donor who received a combined kidney and bone marrow transplant.

V usage is TRBV11-3 and J usage is TRBJ2-1, with 8 bases matching TRBD1. The germline V gene encodes CDR1 SGHNT and CDR2 YENEEA. The CDR3 is made up of 15 amino acids. V lost 5 bases and J lost 1; bases outside the gene matches: 4. The CDR3: CASSRTGISYNEQFF. In DNA form, the CDR3 reads TGTGCCAGCAGCCGGACAGGGATATCCTACAATGAGCAGTTCTTC. Full variable domain (missing parts from reference TRBV11-3 and TRBJ2-1): EAGVVQSPRYKIIEKKQPVAFWCNPISGHNTLYWYLQNLGQGPELLIRYENEEAVDDSQLPKDRFSAERLKGVDSTLKIQPAELGDSAVYLCASSRTGISYNEQFFGPGTRLTVL.

The gene calls are TRBV10-3 and TRBJ2-5; D is perhaps TRBD2 (6 bases). Germline V CDR1 and CDR2: ENHRY, SYGVKD. The CDR3 runs to 14 residues. V lost 2 bases, J lost 2 bases, and 9 bases lay in between. CDR3 nucleotides: TGTGCCATCAGTGAGGGGCTAGCGCAAGAGACCCAGTACTTC. It yields the protein CAISEGLAQETQYF.